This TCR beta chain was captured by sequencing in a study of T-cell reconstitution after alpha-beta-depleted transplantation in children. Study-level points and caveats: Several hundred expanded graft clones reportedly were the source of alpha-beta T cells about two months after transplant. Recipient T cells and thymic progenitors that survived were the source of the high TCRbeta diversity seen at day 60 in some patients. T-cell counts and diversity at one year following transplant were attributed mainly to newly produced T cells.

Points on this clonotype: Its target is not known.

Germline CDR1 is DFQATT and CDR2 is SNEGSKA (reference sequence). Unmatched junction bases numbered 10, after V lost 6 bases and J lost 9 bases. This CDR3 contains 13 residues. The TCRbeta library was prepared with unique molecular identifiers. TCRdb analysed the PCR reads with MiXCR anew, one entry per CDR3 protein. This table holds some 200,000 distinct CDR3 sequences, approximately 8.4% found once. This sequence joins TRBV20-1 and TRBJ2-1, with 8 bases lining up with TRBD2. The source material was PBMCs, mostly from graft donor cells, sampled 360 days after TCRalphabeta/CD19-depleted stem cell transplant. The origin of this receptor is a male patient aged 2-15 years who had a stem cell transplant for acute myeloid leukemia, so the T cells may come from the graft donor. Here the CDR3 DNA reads TGCAGTGCCCTTAGCGGGAAGGGGGGTGAGCAGTTCTTC. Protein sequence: CSALSGKGGEQFF.